This T cell receptor (beta chain) was documented in a study of beta chain features in type 1 diabetes. A word on this clone: Its antigen is not identified.

After removal of 3 bases from V and 6 bases from J, the junction contained 2 bases not matched to a gene. Germline CDR1 SEHNR, CDR2 FQNEAQ (reference sequence). The length of the CDR3 is 12 residues. The study, taken as a whole, reports: The study found moderately but significantly shorter TCRB CDR3s in all four CD4+ subsets of Type 1 diabetes patients.

The study reverse transcribed the entire isolated RNA, so it sequenced expressed TCRB transcripts. Method: immunoSEQ multiplex PCR; TCRdb's copy keeps in-frame clones and lacks some. The table shows 350,000 to 400,000 clones, with over 9.5% occurring only once. The sequencing input was naive CD4+ T cells from blood. The chain couples TRBV7-9 to TRBJ2-7, with 7 bases matching TRBD1. The origin of this receptor is a woman aged 18-29 years with type 1 diabetes. The CDR3 DNA is TGTGCCAGCAGCTTTGACAGGGTCGAGCAGTACTTC. It is translated as CASSFDRVEQYF.